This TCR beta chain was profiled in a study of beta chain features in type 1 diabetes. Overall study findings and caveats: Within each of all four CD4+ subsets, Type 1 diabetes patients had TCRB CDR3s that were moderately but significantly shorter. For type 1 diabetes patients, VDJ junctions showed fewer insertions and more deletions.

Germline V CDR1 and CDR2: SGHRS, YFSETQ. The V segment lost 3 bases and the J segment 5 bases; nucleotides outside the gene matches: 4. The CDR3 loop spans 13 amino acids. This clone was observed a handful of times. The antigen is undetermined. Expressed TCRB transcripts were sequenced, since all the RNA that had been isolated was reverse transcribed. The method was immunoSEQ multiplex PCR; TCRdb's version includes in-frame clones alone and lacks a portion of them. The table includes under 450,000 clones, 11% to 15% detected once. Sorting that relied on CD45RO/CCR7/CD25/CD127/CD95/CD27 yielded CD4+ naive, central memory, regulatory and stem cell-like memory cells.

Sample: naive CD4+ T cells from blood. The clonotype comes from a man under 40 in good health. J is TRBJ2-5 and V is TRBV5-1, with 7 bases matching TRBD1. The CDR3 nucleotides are TGCGCCAGCAGCTCCATCAGGGGGGAGACCCAGTACTTC. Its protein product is CASSSIRGETQYF. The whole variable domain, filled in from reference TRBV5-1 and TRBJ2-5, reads KAGVTQTPRYLIKTRGQQVTLSCSPISGHRSVSWYQQTPGQGLQFLFEYFSETQRNKGNFPGRFSGRQFSNSRSEMNVSTLELGDSALYLCASSSIRGETQYFGPGTRLLVL.